The 31 T cell receptor beta chains in this list originate from one sample, sequenced in a study of blood T cell repertoires in COVID-19. Profiling relied on immunoSEQ multiplex PCR, and the TCRdb table lists in-frame clones only, not all of them. The data hold roughly 120,000 clones, with 72% observed a single time. Sequencing used peripheral blood. The receptors originated from an older woman with acute or convalescent COVID-19.

This chain joins TRBV18 and TRBJ1-1; D not certain. Per the germline V gene, CDR1 is KGHSH and CDR2 is LQKENI. This CDR3 has 15 residues. Trimming cost V 2 bases and J 4 bases, with 14 bases left between them. The CDR3 region is CASSPSNNYFTEAFF. As DNA, the CDR3 is TGTGCCAGCTCACCATCTAACAACTATTTCACTGAAGCTTTCTTT.

The genes are TRBV7-9 and TRBJ2-3; 12 bases map to TRBD2. Germline CDR1 reads SEHNR; CDR2 reads FQNEAQ (reference sequence). There are 17 residues in the CDR3. V dropped 0 bases and J dropped 1; count of bases not matched to a gene: 2. CDR3 loop: CASSLARLAGGTDTQYF. CDR3 DNA sequence: TGTGCCAGCAGCTTAGCGCGACTAGCGGGGGGCACAGATACGCAGTATTTT.

This rearrangement joins TRBV7-9 to TRBJ2-1; D might be TRBD2 (6 bases). In germline, CDR1 is SEHNR, CDR2 FQNEAQ (reference sequence). Trimming left V 2 bases short and J 2 bases short, with 10 bases between. CDR3 size: 15 residues. The CDR3 loop reads CASSLRVAAYNEQFF. In DNA, the CDR3 is TGTGCCAGCAGCTTAAGGGTAGCGGCCTACAATGAGCAGTTCTTC.

The chain has TRBV28 and TRBJ1-5; a possible D gene is TRBD1 (6 bases). This CDR3 region has 15 residues. Germline loops: CDR1 MDHEN, CDR2 SYDVKM. Between the trimmed V and J ends, which lost 5 bases and 6 bases, there was a span of 17 bases. In DNA, the CDR3 is TGTGCCAGCAGTCCCCAGCAGGGGAGGGCTCAGCCCCAGCATTTT. It is translated as CASSPQQGRAQPQHF.

The chain links TRBV6-5 to TRBJ2-1, with a tentative D call TRBD1 (6 bases). The germline V gene encodes CDR1 MNHEY and CDR2 SVGAGI. The CDR3 contains 15 residues. The ends were cut back, 7 bases at V and 0 bases at J, with 13 bases in the middle. DNA of the CDR3: TGTGCCAGCACCCAAGGGGGTAGCTCCTACAATGAGCAGTTCTTC. Amino acid sequence: CASTQGGSSYNEQFF.

The chain recombines TRBV6-5 with TRBJ1-4, with a possible D match to TRBD1 (5 bases). V lost 3 bases and J 5 bases, leaving 13 bases between the germline ends. Germline CDR1 MNHEY, CDR2 SVGAGI. This CDR3 region has 15 residues. For the CDR3, the DNA is TGTGCCAGCAGTTATTCAGGCAGGGTGAATGAAAAACTGTTTTTT. It specifies CASSYSGRVNEKLFF.

This chain uses TRBV7-2 with TRBJ2-7, with D maybe TRBD2 (7 bases). This CDR3 comprises 20 residues. V was clipped by 0 bases and J by 5 bases, with 29 bases between them. Germline CDR1 reads SGHTA; CDR2 reads FQGNSA. In nucleotides, the CDR3 is TGTGCCAGCAGCTTAGCGGGGCCCAGCTGGGGGGGGAGAAACAGGGACGAGCAGTACTTC. This sequence encodes CASSLAGPSWGGRNRDEQYF.

This chain joins TRBV28 and TRBJ1-5, with 7 bases fitting TRBD1. CDR3 length equals 14 residues. V gave up 3 bases and J gave up 2 bases; unmatched junction bases: 1. Germline CDR1 and CDR2: MDHEN and SYDVKM. CDR3 DNA sequence: TGTGCCAGCAGTTTGGGGACAGGCAATCAGCCCCAGCATTTT. Encoded protein: CASSLGTGNQPQHF.

This clone was detected only a few times. The V call is TRBV10-3, the J call TRBJ1-1; 8 bases map to TRBD1. V was pared by 2 bases and J by 5 bases, with 10 bases of the junction left unmatched. The CDR3 loop spans 16 amino acids. Germline assignment: CDR1 ENHRY and CDR2 SYGVKD. The CDR3 region has the DNA TGTGCCATCAGTGAGGGGTATGGCAGGGGGCGAACTGAAGCTTTCTTT. It is translated as CAISEGYGRGRTEAFF.

The chain employs TRBV5-6 and TRBJ2-5; 12 bases line up with TRBD2. The CDR3 totals 15 residues. Germline V gives CDR1 SGHDT, CDR2 YYEEEE. Germline trimming cut 5 bases from V and 4 bases from J; bases unmatched to any gene: 6. The CDR3 DNA sequence: TGTGCCAGCAGTTCTAGCGGGGGGGCTGGAGAGACCCAGTACTTC. It codes for CASSSSGGAGETQYF.

This chain links TRBV28 with TRBJ2-7; possibly TRBD1 for D (6 bases). The V gene's germline CDR1 is MDHEN and CDR2 SYDVKM. This CDR3 comprises 13 residues. The V end was cut by 6 bases, the J end by 2 bases, with 11 bases between. As DNA, the CDR3 is TGTGCCAGCAGGACAGGTTCAACCTACGAGCAGTACTTC. Protein: CASRTGSTYEQYF. The full variable domain, with the rest looked up from reference TRBV28 and TRBJ2-7, is DVKVTQSSRYLVKRTGEKVFLECVQDMDHENMFWYRQDPGLGLRLIYFSYDVKMKEKGDIPEGYSVSREKKERFSLILESASTNQTSMYLCASRTGSTYEQYFGPGTRLTVT.

This clone has a handful of counts. This chain connects TRBV7-9 to TRBJ2-2; D not certain. This CDR3 has 13 amino acids. The V end was cut by 7 bases, the J end by 5 bases, with 11 bases between. Germline V CDR1 and CDR2: SEHNR, FQNEAQ (reference sequence). As DNA, the CDR3 is TGTGCCAGCAAGAGCTTTATTACCGGGGAGCTGTTTTTT. It codes for CASKSFITGELFF.

V usage is TRBV18 and J usage is TRBJ1-2; possibly TRBD1 for D (5 bases). V gave up 6 bases and J gave up 6 bases, with 17 bases separating them. Germline assignment: CDR1 KGHSH and CDR2 LQKENI. The CDR3 spans 14 residues. Here the CDR3 reads CASSQGTRMDGYTF. DNA of the CDR3: TGTGCCAGCTCCCAGGGTACGAGGATGGATGGCTACACCTTC. Full variable domain (missing parts from reference TRBV18 and TRBJ1-2): NAGVMQNPRHLVRRRGQEARLRCSPMKGHSHVYWYRQLPEEGLKFMVYLQKENIIDESGMPKERFSAEFPKEGPSILRIQQVVRGDSAAYFCASSQGTRMDGYTFGSGTRLTVV.

This chain joins TRBV7-2 and TRBJ1-5; TRBD1 matches at 12 bases. Trimming cost V 1 base and J 6 bases; bases outside gene matches: 4. Germline V CDR1 and CDR2: SGHTA, FQGNSA. The CDR3 extends over 16 amino acids. Here the CDR3 reads CASSLDGTGGFQPQHF. Here the CDR3 DNA reads TGTGCCAGCAGCTTAGATGGGACAGGGGGCTTTCAGCCCCAGCATTTT.

This sequence joins TRBV4-2 and TRBJ2-5; D perhaps matches TRBD2 (7 bases). V was shortened by 1 base and J by 4 bases, with 16 bases between the two germline ends. The CDR3 consists of 16 residues. The germline gives CDR1 LGHNA, CDR2 YNFKEQ. CDR3 DNA sequence: TGTGCCAGCAGCCAAGCTGTCTCGGGGGGCAGAGAGACCCAGTACTTC. Protein: CASSQAVSGGRETQYF.

This chain joins TRBV3-1 (or the pseudogene TRBV3-2) and TRBJ1-5; tentative D call: TRBD1 (5 bases). Germline CDR1 reads LGHDT; CDR2 reads YNNKEL (reference sequence). The CDR3 has 14 amino acids. The V gene lost 8 bases and the J gene lost 3 bases, with 14 bases spanning the gap. DNA of the CDR3: TGTGCCAGCGCCCCAGGGTTAATCAATCAGCCCCAGCATTTT. Its protein product is CASAPGLINQPQHF.

The rearrangement links TRBV2 to TRBJ2-7; TRBD2 aligns across 10 bases. The germline CDR1 and CDR2 sequences are SNHLY and FYNNEI. The CDR3 length is 17 residues. V dropped 6 bases and J dropped 0; count of bases not matched to a gene: 11. CDR3 nucleotides: TGTGCCAGCAGGAAGAAGACTAGCGGGTTCAGCTCCTACGAGCAGTACTTC. As protein: CASRKKTSGFSSYEQYF.

The chain employs TRBV4-1 and TRBJ2-4; 16 bases fit TRBD2. This CDR3 is built from 19 residues. J gave up 8 bases and V 3 bases, and 13 bases lay outside the gene matches. CDR1 is MGHRA and CDR2 is YSYEKL in the germline V gene. CDR3 amino acids: CASSHPGLAGGPGRDIQYF. The CDR3 DNA reads TGCGCCAGCAGCCATCCGGGACTAGCGGGGGGGCCAGGAAGGGACATTCAGTACTTC.

The chain recombines TRBV19 with TRBJ1-4; 9 nucleotides match TRBD1. The V gene end was trimmed by 5 bases and the J gene end by 8 bases; junction bases not matched to a gene: 12. Germline CDR1 and CDR2: LNHDA and SQIVND (reference sequence). The CDR3 runs to 16 residues. Here the CDR3 reads CASSSLPGQGREKLFF. In DNA, the CDR3 is TGTGCCAGTAGTTCTCTTCCGGGACAGGGAAGGGAAAAACTGTTTTTT. Using reference TRBV19 and TRBJ1-4 for the parts outside the CDR3, the full variable domain is DGGITQSPKYLFRKEGQNVTLSCEQNLNHDAMYWYRQDPGQGLRLIYYSQIVNDFQKGDIAEGYSVSREKKESFPLTVTSAQKNPTAFYLCASSSLPGQGREKLFFGSGTQLSVL.

This clone was observed a few times. J is TRBJ1-2 and V is TRBV10-3, with 8 bases fitting TRBD1. CDR1 and CDR2 from the germline V gene are ENHRY and SYGVKD. Trimming cost V 5 bases and J 3 bases; bases outside gene matches: 2. The CDR3 is 13 residues long. CDR3 DNA sequence: TGTGCCATCAGTACAGGGGGAGACTATGGCTACACCTTC. This encodes CAISTGGDYGYTF.

The chain joins TRBV12-3 or TRBV12-4 to TRBJ1-2; D remains ambiguous. There are 13 residues in the CDR3. Trimming shortened V by 2 bases and J by 10 bases, and 14 bases separated the two germline ends. The CDR3 DNA reads TGTGCCAGCAGTTTAAGTGCGCGACAAGACTACACCTTC. Protein: CASSLSARQDYTF.

This rearrangement joins TRBV5-1 to TRBJ2-3, with 12 bases lining up with TRBD2. The CDR3 covers 16 residues. The V and J ends lost 5 bases and 2 bases, in that order; junction bases with no gene match: 6. Germline assignment: CDR1 SGHRS and CDR2 YFSETQ. The CDR3 nucleotides are TGCGCCAGCAGTTCCACTAGCGGGGGGACCACAGATACGCAGTATTTT. Amino acids: CASSSTSGGTTDTQYF.

The V call is TRBV6-5, the J call TRBJ1-3; 7 bases match TRBD1. This CDR3 is built from 15 residues. J lost 0 bases, V lost 6 bases, and 5 bases had no gene match. Germline V lookup: CDR1 MNHEY, CDR2 SVGAGI. CDR3 in DNA: TGTGCCAGCAGCCGAACAGGGGACTCTGGAAACACCATATATTTT. Protein product: CASSRTGDSGNTIYF.

The chain links TRBV7-8 to TRBJ2-5, with D perhaps matching TRBD1 (5 bases). Germline values: CDR1 SGHVS, CDR2 FQNEAQ. This CDR3 comprises 15 residues. With 5 bases removed from V and 9 bases from J, the gap between germline ends came to 22 bases. The CDR3, as DNA: TGTGCCAGCAGCGCGACGGAGCAGGGAATTTCGGCCCAGTACTTC. This gives the protein CASSATEQGISAQYF.

This rearrangement joins TRBV3-1 (or the pseudogene TRBV3-2) to TRBJ1-5, with a weak D call TRBD1 (6 bases). V lost 1 base, J lost 7 bases, and 11 bases lay in between. CDR3 length: 14 residues. Germline-derived CDR1 and CDR2 are LGHDT and YNNKEL (reference sequence). Written as DNA, the CDR3 is TGTGCCAGCAGCCAAGCAGGGGTAAGGCAGCCCCAGCATTTT. Translating it yields CASSQAGVRQPQHF.

The genes are TRBV29-1 and TRBJ2-7, with D unclear. Trimming left V 0 bases short and J 4 bases short, with 7 bases between. Germline-derived CDR1 and CDR2 are SQVTM and ANQGSEA. This CDR3 is 12 amino acids long. The CDR3 reads CSVEDQTYEQYF. The CDR3 bases are TGCAGCGTTGAAGATCAAACTTACGAGCAGTACTTC.

The genes are TRBV10-3 and TRBJ1-5; D is unclear. The CDR3 loop spans 13 amino acids. Trimming took 6 bases from V and 0 from J, leaving 6 bases between them. CDR1 ENHRY and CDR2 SYGVKD come from the germline V gene. CDR3 residues: CAISGDSNQPQHF. CDR3 sequence (DNA): TGTGCCATCAGCGGGGATAGCAATCAGCCCCAGCATTTT.

The chain recombines TRBV27 with TRBJ1-2, with 7 bases fitting TRBD1. The CDR3 has 14 residues. Germline CDR1 MNHEY, CDR2 SMNVEV (reference sequence). V dropped 7 bases and J dropped 5; count of bases not matched to a gene: 10. CDR3 residues: CASNHFRDSYGYTF. Written as DNA, the CDR3 is TGTGCCAGCAACCACTTCCGGGACAGTTATGGCTACACCTTC.

This rearrangement joins TRBV13 to TRBJ2-2, with 7 bases lining up with TRBD1. This CDR3 contains 16 residues. Germline CDR1 is PRHDT and CDR2 is FYEKMQ (reference sequence). V trimming: 11 bases; J trimming: 5 bases; junction bases outside the gene matches: 17. The CDR3 region has the DNA TGTGCCGAAAAGCCCCCCGTCCTGACAGGGACCGGGGAGCTGTTTTTT. Its protein is CAEKPPVLTGTGELFF.

This clone has a handful of counts. The sample has other DNA sequences that encode this CDR3 too. This rearrangement joins TRBV4-2 to TRBJ1-1; D is unclear. V gave up 0 bases and J gave up 7 bases, with 6 bases separating them. This CDR3 is built from 12 residues. CDR1 LGHNA and CDR2 YNFKEQ come from the germline V gene. CDR3 protein: CASSQDSGEAFF. The CDR3 bases are TGTGCCAGCAGCCAAGATAGCGGTGAAGCTTTCTTT.

This chain links TRBV5-4 with TRBJ2-7; TRBD2 aligns across 10 bases. Trimming at V came to 4 bases and at J to 5 bases, leaving 12 bases not matched to a gene. Germline loops: CDR1 SGHNT, CDR2 YYREEE (reference sequence). The CDR3 loop spans 16 amino acids. The CDR3 nucleotides read TGTGCCAGCAGCGCGGGTCATAGCGGGGGGCAGGACGAGCAGTACTTC. Its translation is CASSAGHSGGQDEQYF.